The rows below give T cell receptor beta chains drawn from one sample of a study of CD8 T cells in ankylosing spondylitis. TCRdb re-derived calls from the 5' RACE reads in MiXCR, one entry per CDR3 protein. The table lists approximately 130,000 distinct CDR3 sequences, around 8.5% of them singletons, with 2.5% to 4% in the top ten. Sequencing used blood, either unsorted or a sorted T cell fraction (not recorded which). These receptors all stem from a male donor with ankylosing spondylitis or in good health (not recorded which). The CDR3 runs from the conserved cysteine through the conserved F or W. The D gene is left open where the match is weak. Size is omitted from some rows. Given values are once, few, many or a class for expanded clones.

>TRBV5-6|TRBJ2-1|many|.
CASSVERARSYNEQFF
TGTGCCAGCAGCGTGGAGCGGGCCCGTTCCTACAATGAGCAGTTCTTC
>TRBV5-1|TRBJ2-5|many|.
CASSLRLDQETQYF
TGCGCCAGCAGCCTTCGACTAGATCAAGAGACCCAGTACTTC
>TRBV3-1|TRBJ1-2|few|.
CASSPRRGRTLYYYGYTF
TGTGCCAGCAGCCCTCGGAGGGGGAGGACTCTCTACTACTATGGCTACACCTTC
>TRBV20-1|TRBJ2-5|many|.
CSARTSTLETQYF
TGCAGTGCTAGAACTAGCACCCTAGAGACCCAGTACTTC
>TRBV20-1|TRBJ2-7|many|.
CSATLTGYEQYF
TGCAGTGCTACCTTAACAGGCTACGAGCAGTACTTC
>TRBV7-2|TRBJ2-7|many|.
CASSKQAGALSYEQYF
TGTGCCAGCAGCAAGCAGGCAGGGGCTCTCTCCTACGAGCAGTACTTC
>TRBV12-3/TRBV12-4|TRBJ2-5|many|.
CASSFRGRETQYF
TGTGCCAGCAGTTTCAGGGGCAGAGAGACCCAGTACTTC
>TRBV9|TRBJ2-1|few|TRBD1
CASSPPGLGQGAYNEQFF
TGTGCCAGCAGCCCCCCCGGCCTGGGACAGGGGGCCTACAATGAGCAGTTCTTC
>TRBV12-3/TRBV12-4|TRBJ2-3|.|.
CASSLLRGNNGPTPYYTQYF
TGTGCCAGCAGTTTATTACGGGGTAATAATGGACCCACACCATATTATACGCAGTATTTT
>TRBV5-5|TRBJ2-7|few|.
CASSLTRFQTYEQYF
TGTGCCAGCAGCCTCACCAGGTTTCAGACCTACGAGCAGTACTTC
>TRBV6-5|TRBJ1-3|many|.
CASGYSSGNTIYF
TGTGCCAGCGGATACAGCTCTGGAAACACCATATATTTT
>TRBV7-3|TRBJ2-2|many|.
CASSLSRGLATGELFF
TGTGCCAGCAGCTTAAGCAGGGGTTTGGCCACCGGGGAGCTGTTTTTT
>TRBV7-2|TRBJ1-2|few|TRBD1
CASSLNTGGLLSYGYTF
TGTGCCAGCAGCTTAAATACAGGGGGCCTTCTGAGTTATGGCTACACCTTC
>TRBV7-2|TRBJ2-3|many|.
CASSLRPPGTDKQYF
TGTGCCAGCAGCTTAAGGCCCCCCGGTACAGATAAGCAGTATTTT
>TRBV24-1|TRBJ1-1|many|.
CATKASQESNTEAFF
TGTGCCACCAAAGCCTCCCAGGAATCGAACACTGAAGCTTTCTTT
>TRBV6-5|TRBJ2-7|many|.
CASSYGSPRVTSSYEQYF
TGTGCCAGCAGTTATGGGTCCCCCAGGGTGACAAGCTCCTACGAGCAGTACTTC
>TRBV20-1|TRBJ1-1|few|.
CSARVGSREWSEAFF
TGCAGTGCTAGAGTCGGTTCGAGGGAGTGGTCTGAAGCTTTCTTT
>TRBV28|TRBJ2-7|many|.
CASSYDPRDKEDSYEQYF
TGTGCCAGCAGTTATGACCCCCGGGACAAGGAAGACTCCTACGAGCAGTACTTC
>TRBV5-1|TRBJ2-1|many|TRBD2
CASSLPSGRFNNEQFF
TGCGCCAGCAGCTTGCCTAGCGGGAGATTTAACAATGAGCAGTTCTTC
>TRBV20-1|TRBJ2-2|many|.
CSARRVGVTTGELFF
TGCAGTGCTAGAAGAGTGGGAGTAACTACCGGGGAGCTGTTTTTT
>TRBV19|TRBJ2-1|few|.
CASSTVVLGEQFF
TGTGCCAGTAGTACAGTGGTTCTGGGTGAGCAGTTCTTC
>TRBV20-1|TRBJ1-1|many|TRBD1
CSARGQGISEAFF
TGCAGTGCTAGGGGACAGGGCATTTCTGAAGCTTTCTTT
>TRBV29-1|TRBJ2-1|many|TRBD2
CSVRGSGRYLPGDEQFF
TGCAGCGTTCGGGGTAGCGGGAGGTACCTCCCAGGCGATGAGCAGTTCTTC
>TRBV29-1|TRBJ2-7|many|.
CSVAVTGGTYEQYF
TGCAGCGTTGCCGTTACCGGGGGTACCTACGAGCAGTACTTC
>TRBV5-1|TRBJ2-7|many|TRBD1
CASRQGLTYEQYF
TGCGCCAGCAGACAGGGGCTCACCTACGAGCAGTACTTC
>TRBV6-1|TRBJ1-5|few|.
CASRRGDGNQPQHF
TGTGCCAGCCGCCGCGGGGATGGCAATCAGCCCCAGCATTTT
>TRBV7-2|TRBJ1-2|many|TRBD1
CASSSTGQGTNYGYTF
TGTGCCAGCAGCTCAACGGGACAGGGAACTAACTATGGCTACACCTTC
>TRBV6-5|TRBJ2-1|many|TRBD2
CASSYRLAGASEQFF
TGTGCCAGCAGTTACAGACTAGCGGGAGCCTCTGAGCAGTTCTTC
>TRBV5-1|TRBJ2-1|many|TRBD2
CASRVTSGRNEQFF
TGCGCCAGCAGAGTAACTAGCGGGAGGAACGAGCAGTTCTTC
>TRBV6-1|TRBJ2-7|many|.
CASSASGTATEQYF
TGTGCCAGCAGTGCCTCCGGGACGGCAACCGAGCAGTACTTC
>TRBV29-1|TRBJ1-2|few|.
CSVAPHLRRGEGYTF
TGCAGCGTTGCCCCACATTTACGGCGGGGGGAGGGCTACACCTTC
>TRBV5-1|TRBJ2-1|many|TRBD2
CASSPTSGPPNEQFF
TGCGCCAGCAGTCCAACTAGCGGGCCTCCTAATGAGCAGTTCTTC
>TRBV6-2/TRBV6-3|TRBJ1-3|once|.
CASSRPRRSSGNTIYF
TGTGCCAGCAGCCGACCTCGACGGAGCTCTGGAAACACCATATATTTT
>TRBV6-1|TRBJ1-5|few|.
CASRRQKGEHQPQHF
TGTGCCAGCAGGCGGCAAAAGGGTGAGCATCAGCCCCAGCATTTT
>TRBV7-3|TRBJ2-2|.|TRBD2
CASSLTQTSGAGELFF
TGTGCCAGCAGCTTAACTCAGACTAGCGGTGCGGGGGAGCTGTTTTTT
>TRBV4-1|TRBJ2-7|many|.
CASSQESAGSLWEQYF
TGCGCCAGCAGCCAAGAATCGGCCGGGAGCCTATGGGAGCAGTACTTC
>TRBV7-2|TRBJ1-1|.|.
CASSLGRLGNTEAFF
TGTGCCAGCAGCTTAGGACGTCTAGGGAACACTGAAGCTTTCTTT
>TRBV20-1|TRBJ1-2|many|.
CSASLREGGYTF
TGCAGTGCTAGCCTTAGGGAAGGAGGCTACACCTTC
>TRBV29-1|TRBJ2-3|many|TRBD1
CSGGQGSDTQYF
TGCAGCGGCGGACAGGGGTCAGATACGCAGTATTTT
>TRBV12-3/TRBV12-4|TRBJ2-6|.|.
CASSLMGFSGANVLTF
TGTGCCAGCAGTTTAATGGGTTTCTCTGGGGCCAACGTCCTGACTTTC
>TRBV20-1|TRBJ2-1|.|.
CSASVDRTYNEQFF
TGCAGTGCTAGTGTCGATCGAACCTACAATGAGCAGTTCTTC